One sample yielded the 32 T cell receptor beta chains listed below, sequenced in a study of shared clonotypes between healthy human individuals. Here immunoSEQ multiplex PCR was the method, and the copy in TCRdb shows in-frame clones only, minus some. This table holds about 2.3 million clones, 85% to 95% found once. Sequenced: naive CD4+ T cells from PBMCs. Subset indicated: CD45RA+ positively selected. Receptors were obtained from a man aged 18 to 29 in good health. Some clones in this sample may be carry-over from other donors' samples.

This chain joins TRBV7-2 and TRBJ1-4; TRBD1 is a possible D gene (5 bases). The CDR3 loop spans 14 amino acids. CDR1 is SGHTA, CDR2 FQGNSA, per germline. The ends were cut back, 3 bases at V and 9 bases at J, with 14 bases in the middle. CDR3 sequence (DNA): TGTGCCAGCAGCTTGAACCGGGACGGAAAAAAACTGTTTTTT. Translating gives CASSLNRDGKKLFF.

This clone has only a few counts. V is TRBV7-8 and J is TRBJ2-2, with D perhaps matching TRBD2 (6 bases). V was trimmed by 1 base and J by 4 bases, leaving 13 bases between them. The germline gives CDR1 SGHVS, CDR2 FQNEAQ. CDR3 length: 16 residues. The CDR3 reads CASSLGGGISTGELFF. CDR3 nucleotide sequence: TGTGCCAGCAGCTTAGGAGGAGGGATAAGCACCGGGGAGCTGTTTTTT.

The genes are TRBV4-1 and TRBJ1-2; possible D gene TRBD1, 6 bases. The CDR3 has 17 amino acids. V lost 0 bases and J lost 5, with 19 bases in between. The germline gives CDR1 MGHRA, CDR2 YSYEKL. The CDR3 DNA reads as TGCGCCAGCAGCCAAGATGAGGATAAGGGGGGACGGTATGGCTACACCTTC. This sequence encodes CASSQDEDKGGRYGYTF.

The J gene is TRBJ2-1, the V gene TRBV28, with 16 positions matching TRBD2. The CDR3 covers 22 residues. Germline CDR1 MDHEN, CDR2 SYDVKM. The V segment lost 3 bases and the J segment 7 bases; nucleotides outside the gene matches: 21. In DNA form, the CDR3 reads TGTGCCAGCAGTTTCCCTCTAGCGGGACTAGCGGGAGGGCCCTCGTTCCCAAATGAGCAGTTCTTC. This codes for CASSFPLAGLAGGPSFPNEQFF.

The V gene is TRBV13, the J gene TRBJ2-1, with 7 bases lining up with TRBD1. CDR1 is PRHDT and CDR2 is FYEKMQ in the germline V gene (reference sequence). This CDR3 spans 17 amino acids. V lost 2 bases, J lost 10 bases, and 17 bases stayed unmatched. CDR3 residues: CASSLKGAAGPIGEQFF. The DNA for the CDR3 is TGTGCCAGCAGCTTAAAGGGGGCCGCCGGCCCGATCGGGGAGCAGTTCTTC.

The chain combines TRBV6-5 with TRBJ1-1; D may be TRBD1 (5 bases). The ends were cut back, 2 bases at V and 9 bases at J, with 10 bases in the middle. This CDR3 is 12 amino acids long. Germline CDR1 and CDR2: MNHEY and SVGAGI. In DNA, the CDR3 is TGTGCCAGCAGTTACCCCAGGGATCAAGCTTTCTTT. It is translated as CASSYPRDQAFF.

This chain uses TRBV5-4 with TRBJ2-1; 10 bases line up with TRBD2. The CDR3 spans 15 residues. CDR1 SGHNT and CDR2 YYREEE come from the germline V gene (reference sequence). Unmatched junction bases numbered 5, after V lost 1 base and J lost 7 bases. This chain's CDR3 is CASSLPSGSWNEQFF. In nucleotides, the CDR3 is TGTGCCAGCAGCTTGCCTAGCGGGAGTTGGAATGAGCAGTTCTTC.

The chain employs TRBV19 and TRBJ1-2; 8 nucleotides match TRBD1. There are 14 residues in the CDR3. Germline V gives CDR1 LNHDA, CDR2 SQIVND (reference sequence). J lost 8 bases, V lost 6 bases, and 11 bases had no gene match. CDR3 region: CASRPGQGPGGYTF. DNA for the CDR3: TGTGCCAGTAGACCCGGACAGGGTCCCGGCGGCTACACCTTC.

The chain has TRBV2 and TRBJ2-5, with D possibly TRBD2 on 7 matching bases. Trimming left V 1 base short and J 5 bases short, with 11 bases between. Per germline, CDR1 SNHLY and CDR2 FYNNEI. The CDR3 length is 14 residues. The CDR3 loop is CASSEGGGRETQYF. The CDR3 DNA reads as TGTGCCAGCAGTGAAGGGGGGGGCAGGGAGACCCAGTACTTC.

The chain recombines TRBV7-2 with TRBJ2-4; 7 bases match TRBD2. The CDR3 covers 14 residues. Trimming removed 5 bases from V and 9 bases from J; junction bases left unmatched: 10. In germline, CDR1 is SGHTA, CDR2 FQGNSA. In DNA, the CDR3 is TGTGCCAGCAGCCCCGCAGGGCGGGGGAGCATTCAGTACTTC. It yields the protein CASSPAGRGSIQYF.

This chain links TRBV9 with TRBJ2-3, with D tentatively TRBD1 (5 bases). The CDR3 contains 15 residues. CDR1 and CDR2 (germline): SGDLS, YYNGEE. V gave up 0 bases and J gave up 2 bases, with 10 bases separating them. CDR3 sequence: CASSVEGFYTDTQYF. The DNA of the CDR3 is TGTGCCAGCAGCGTAGAGGGGTTCTACACAGATACGCAGTATTTT.

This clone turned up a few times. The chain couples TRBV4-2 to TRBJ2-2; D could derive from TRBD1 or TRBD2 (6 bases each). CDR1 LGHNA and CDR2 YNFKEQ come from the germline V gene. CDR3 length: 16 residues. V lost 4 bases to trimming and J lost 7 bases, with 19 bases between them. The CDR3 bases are TGTGCCAGCAGCCTCCTCAGGGGCGGGATCGGCGGGGAGCTGTTTTTT. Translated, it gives CASSLLRGGIGGELFF.

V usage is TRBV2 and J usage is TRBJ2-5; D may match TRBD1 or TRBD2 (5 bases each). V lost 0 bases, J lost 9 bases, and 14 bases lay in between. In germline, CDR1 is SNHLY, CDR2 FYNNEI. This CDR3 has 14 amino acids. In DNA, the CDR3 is TGTGCCAGCAGTGAAGCTTCGGGGCCCATGGCCCAGTACTTC. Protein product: CASSEASGPMAQYF.

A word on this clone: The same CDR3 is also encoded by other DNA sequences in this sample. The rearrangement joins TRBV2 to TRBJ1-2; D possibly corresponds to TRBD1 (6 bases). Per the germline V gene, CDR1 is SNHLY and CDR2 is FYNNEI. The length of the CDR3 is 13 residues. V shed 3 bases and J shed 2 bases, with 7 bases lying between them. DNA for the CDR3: TGTGCCAGCAGTGAGGGGGCCAACTATGGCTACACCTTC. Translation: CASSEGANYGYTF.

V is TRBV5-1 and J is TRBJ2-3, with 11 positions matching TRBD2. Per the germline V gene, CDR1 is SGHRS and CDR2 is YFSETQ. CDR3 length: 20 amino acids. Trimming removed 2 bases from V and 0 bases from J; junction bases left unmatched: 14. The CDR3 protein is CASSLPRGGLADKSTDTQYF. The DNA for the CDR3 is TGCGCCAGCAGCTTACCAAGGGGGGGACTAGCGGACAAAAGCACAGATACGCAGTATTTT.

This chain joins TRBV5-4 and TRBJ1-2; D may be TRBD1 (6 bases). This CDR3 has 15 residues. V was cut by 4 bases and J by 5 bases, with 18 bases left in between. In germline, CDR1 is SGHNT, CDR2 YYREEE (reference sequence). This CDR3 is CASSRTGPDPYGYTF. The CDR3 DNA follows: TGTGCCAGCAGCCGTACAGGGCCCGATCCATATGGCTACACCTTC.

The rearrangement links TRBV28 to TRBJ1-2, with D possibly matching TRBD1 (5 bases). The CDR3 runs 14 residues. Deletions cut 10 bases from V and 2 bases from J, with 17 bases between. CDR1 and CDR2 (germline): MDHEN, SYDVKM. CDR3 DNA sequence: TGTGCCACAGCACCCCCCAGGGAGAACTATGGCTACACCTTC. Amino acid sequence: CATAPPRENYGYTF.

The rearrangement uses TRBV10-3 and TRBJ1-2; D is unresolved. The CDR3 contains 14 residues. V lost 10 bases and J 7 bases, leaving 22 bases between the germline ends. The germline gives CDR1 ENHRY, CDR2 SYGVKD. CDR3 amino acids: CATKDSGGSGGYTF. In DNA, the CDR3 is TGTGCCACCAAGGACTCAGGAGGGTCTGGTGGCTACACCTTC.

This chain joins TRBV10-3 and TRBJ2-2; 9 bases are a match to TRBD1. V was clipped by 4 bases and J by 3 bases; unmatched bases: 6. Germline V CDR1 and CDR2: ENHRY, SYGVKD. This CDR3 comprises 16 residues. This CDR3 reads CAISAGQGTYTGELFF. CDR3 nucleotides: TGTGCCATCAGTGCCGGACAGGGGACCTACACCGGGGAGCTGTTTTTT.

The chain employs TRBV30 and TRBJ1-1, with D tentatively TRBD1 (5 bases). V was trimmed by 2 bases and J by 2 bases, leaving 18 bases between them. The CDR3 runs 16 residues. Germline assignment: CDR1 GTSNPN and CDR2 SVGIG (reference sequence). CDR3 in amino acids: CAWSPHHRQINTEAFF. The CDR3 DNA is TGTGCCTGGAGTCCACACCACAGACAGATAAACACTGAAGCTTTCTTT. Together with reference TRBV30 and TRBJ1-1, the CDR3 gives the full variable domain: SQTIHQWPATLVQPVGSPLSLECTVEGTSNPNLYWYRQAAGRGLQLLFYSVGIGQISSEVPQNLSASRPQDRQFILSSKKLLLSDSGFYLCAWSPHHRQINTEAFFGQGTRLTVV.

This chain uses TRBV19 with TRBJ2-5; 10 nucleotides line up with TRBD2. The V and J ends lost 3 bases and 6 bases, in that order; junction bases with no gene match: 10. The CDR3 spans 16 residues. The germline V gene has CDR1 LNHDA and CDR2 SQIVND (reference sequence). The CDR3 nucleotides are TGTGCCAGTAGTATGTCTAGCGGGAGTCTCTTGAAGACCCAGTACTTC. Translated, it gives CASSMSSGSLLKTQYF.

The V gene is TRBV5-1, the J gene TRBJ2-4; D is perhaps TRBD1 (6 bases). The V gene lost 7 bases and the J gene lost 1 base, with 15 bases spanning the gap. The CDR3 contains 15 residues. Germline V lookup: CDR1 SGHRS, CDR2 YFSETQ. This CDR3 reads CASFQGPGAKNIQYF. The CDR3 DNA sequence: TGCGCCAGCTTCCAGGGGCCCGGGGCCAAAAACATTCAGTACTTC.

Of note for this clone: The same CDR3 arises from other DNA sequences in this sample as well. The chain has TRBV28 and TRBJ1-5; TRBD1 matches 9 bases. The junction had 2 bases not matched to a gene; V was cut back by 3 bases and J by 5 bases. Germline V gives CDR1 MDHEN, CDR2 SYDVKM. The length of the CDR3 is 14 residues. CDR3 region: CASSFRQGDQPQHF. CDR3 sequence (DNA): TGTGCCAGCAGTTTTAGACAGGGGGATCAGCCCCAGCATTTT.

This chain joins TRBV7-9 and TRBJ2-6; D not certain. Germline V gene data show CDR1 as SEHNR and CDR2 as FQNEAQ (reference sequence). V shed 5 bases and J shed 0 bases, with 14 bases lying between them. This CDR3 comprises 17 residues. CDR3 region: CASSTQFRNSGANVLTF. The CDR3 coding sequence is TGTGCCAGCAGCACACAGTTCCGGAACTCTGGGGCCAACGTCCTGACTTTC.

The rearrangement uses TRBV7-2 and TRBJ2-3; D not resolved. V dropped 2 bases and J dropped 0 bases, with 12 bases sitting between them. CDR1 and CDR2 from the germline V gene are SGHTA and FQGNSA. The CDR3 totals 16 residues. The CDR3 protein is CASSLNIYRSTDTQYF. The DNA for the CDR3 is TGTGCCAGCAGCTTAAATATCTATCGAAGCACAGATACGCAGTATTTT.

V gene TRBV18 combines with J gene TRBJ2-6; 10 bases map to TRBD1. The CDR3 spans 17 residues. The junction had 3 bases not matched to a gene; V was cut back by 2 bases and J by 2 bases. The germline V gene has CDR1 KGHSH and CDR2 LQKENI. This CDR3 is CASSPSGQGAGANVLTF. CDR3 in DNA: TGTGCCAGCTCACCAAGTGGACAGGGGGCTGGGGCCAACGTCCTGACTTTC.

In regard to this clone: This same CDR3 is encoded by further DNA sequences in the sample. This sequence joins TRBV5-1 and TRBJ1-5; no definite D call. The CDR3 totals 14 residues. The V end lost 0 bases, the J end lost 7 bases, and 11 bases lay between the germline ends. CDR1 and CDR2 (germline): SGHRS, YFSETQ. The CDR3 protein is CASSLEGGRQPQHF. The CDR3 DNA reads TGCGCCAGCAGCTTGGAAGGAGGTAGACAGCCCCAGCATTTT.

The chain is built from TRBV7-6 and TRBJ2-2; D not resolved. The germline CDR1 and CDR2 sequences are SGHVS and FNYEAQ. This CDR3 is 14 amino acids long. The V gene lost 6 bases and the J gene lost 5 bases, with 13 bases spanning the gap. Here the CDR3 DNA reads TGTGCCAGCAGTCTAGTCACCCTGACCGGGGAGCTGTTTTTT. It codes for CASSLVTLTGELFF.

The CDR3 protein is CASRRTAYYGYTF. CDR3 nucleotides: TGTGCCAGTAGACGGACAGCCTACTATGGCTACACCTTC. The rearrangement uses TRBV19 and TRBJ1-2, with TRBD1 as a possible D gene (6 bases). V shed 6 bases and J shed 3 bases, with 11 bases lying between them. This CDR3 contains 13 residues. The germline V gene has CDR1 LNHDA and CDR2 SQIVND (reference sequence).

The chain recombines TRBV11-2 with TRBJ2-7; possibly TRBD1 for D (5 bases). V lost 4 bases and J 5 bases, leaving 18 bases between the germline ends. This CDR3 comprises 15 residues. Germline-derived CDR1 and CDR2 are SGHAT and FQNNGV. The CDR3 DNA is TGTGCCAGCAGCTCTAGGGGCGCACCGGGCCACGAGCAGTACTTC. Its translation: CASSSRGAPGHEQYF.

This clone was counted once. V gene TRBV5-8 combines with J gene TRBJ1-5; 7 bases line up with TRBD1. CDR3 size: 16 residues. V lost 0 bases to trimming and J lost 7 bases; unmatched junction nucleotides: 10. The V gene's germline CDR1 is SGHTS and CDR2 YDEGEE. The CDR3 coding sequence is TGTGCCAGCAGCTTGGGCACAGGGGCTTTGAGACAGCCCCAGCATTTT. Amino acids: CASSLGTGALRQPQHF.

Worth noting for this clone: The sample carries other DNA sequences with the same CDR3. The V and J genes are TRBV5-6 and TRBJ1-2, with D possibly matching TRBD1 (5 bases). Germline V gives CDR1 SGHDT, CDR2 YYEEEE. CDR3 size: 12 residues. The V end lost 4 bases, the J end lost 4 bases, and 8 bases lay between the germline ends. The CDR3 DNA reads TGTGCCAGCAGCCCGGGACTCTATGGCTACACCTTC. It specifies CASSPGLYGYTF.